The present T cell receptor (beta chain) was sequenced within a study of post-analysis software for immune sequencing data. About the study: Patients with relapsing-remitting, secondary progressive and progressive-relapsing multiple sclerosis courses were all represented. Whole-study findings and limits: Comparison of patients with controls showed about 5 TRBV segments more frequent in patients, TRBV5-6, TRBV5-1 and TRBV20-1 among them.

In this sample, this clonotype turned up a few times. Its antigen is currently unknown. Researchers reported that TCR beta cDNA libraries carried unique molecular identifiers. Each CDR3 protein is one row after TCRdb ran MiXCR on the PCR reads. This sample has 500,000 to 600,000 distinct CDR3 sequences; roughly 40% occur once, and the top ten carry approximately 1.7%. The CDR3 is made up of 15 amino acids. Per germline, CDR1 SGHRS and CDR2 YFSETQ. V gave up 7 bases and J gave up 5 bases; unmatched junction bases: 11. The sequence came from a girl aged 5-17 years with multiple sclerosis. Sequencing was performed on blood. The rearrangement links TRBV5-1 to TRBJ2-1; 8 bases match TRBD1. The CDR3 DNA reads TGCGCCAGCGGATCGTCGGGACAGGCTAACAATGAGCAGTTCTTC. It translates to CASGSSGQANNEQFF.